These 4 T cell receptor beta chains came from one sample sequenced in a study of blood T cells in healthy people across ages. A second PCR, run for about 7 to 11 cycles, used a sample-barcoded 5' primer plus a J-beta primer mix. TCRdb recomputed calls from the 5' RACE reads with MiXCR, one row per CDR3 protein. Of 1.4 million or so distinct CDR3 sequences in the sample, 35% to 45% are singletons; the top ten hold about 4%. Input material: blood. The receptors here all came from a woman under 30 in good health.

This clonotype showed up just a few times. This sequence joins TRBV7-2 and TRBJ2-7; 7 bases match TRBD1. The last part of the DNA fits TRBJ2-5 better; the J call may be wrong. Germline V gene sequence: CDR1 SGHTA, CDR2 FQGNSA. The CDR3 is 14 amino acids. The DNA for the CDR3 is TGTGCCAGCAGCTTTCAGACAGGGCCAGAGACCCAGTACTTC. Translation gives CASSFQTGPETQYF.

In the case of this clonotype: At one boundary the junction diverges from the germline segment, which might be a read error. The chain combines TRBV4-3 with TRBJ1-2; D not resolved. Germline-derived CDR1 and CDR2 are LGHNA and YSLEER. The CDR3 sequence is 13 residues long. The DNA of the CDR3 is TGCGCCAGCAACCAAGATCTAAACTATGGCTACACCTTC. Encoded protein: CASNQDLNYGYTF.

The genes are TRBV29-1 and TRBJ2-3; the D gene could be TRBD1 or TRBD2 (5 bases each). The V gene's germline CDR1 is SQVTM and CDR2 ANQGSEA. The length of the CDR3 is 14 residues. V was clipped by 7 bases and J by 2 bases, with 16 bases between them. This chain's CDR3 is CSAERGRLTDTQYF. The CDR3 DNA sequence: TGCAGCGCCGAGAGGGGCAGGCTCACAGATACGCAGTATTTT.

In its sample, this clonotype was seen a few times. V is TRBV5-6 and J is TRBJ2-7; no definite D call. The CDR3 has 13 residues. V was cut by 5 bases and J by 2 bases, with 11 bases left in between. Germline V lookup: CDR1 SGHDT, CDR2 YYEEEE. The CDR3, as DNA: TGTGCCAGCAGTAACTCCATGGCCTACGAGCAGTACTTC. Residues: CASSNSMAYEQYF.